The next 14 T cell receptor beta chains were all read from a single sample in a study of shared clonotypes between healthy human individuals. Profiling relied on immunoSEQ multiplex PCR, and the TCRdb table lists in-frame clones only, not all of them. The top ten hold 0.9% to 1.5% of the sample, which has roughly 2,000,000 clones, roughly 95% seen once. The naive CD8 subset, CD45RO-negative cells positively selected for CCR7, excluded terminally differentiated effector memory CD45RA+ cells. Sequences were obtained from naive CD8+ T cells sorted from blood. These receptors were collected from a man aged 18 to 29 in good health.

In this sample, this clone turned up once. This CDR3 is CASSFGLPGAYNEQFF. In nucleotides, the CDR3 is TGTGCCAGCAGTTTTGGCTTGCCGGGGGCCTACAATGAGCAGTTCTTC. The J gene is TRBJ2-1, the V gene TRBV27; perhaps TRBD2 as D (6 bases). The ends were cut back, 3 bases at V and 2 bases at J, with 14 bases in the middle. CDR3 length equals 16 residues. The germline gives CDR1 MNHEY, CDR2 SMNVEV (reference sequence).

The chain recombines TRBV2 with TRBJ2-1, with D unresolved. The V gene lost 1 base and the J gene lost 10 bases, with 14 bases spanning the gap. This CDR3 has 14 amino acids. Germline V gene sequence: CDR1 SNHLY, CDR2 FYNNEI. CDR3 residues: CASSEESGVREQFF. CDR3 bases: TGTGCCAGCAGTGAAGAGTCTGGGGTACGAGAGCAGTTCTTC.

The rearrangement uses TRBV6-5 and TRBJ2-2; 7 nucleotides agree with TRBD1. V shed 5 bases, J shed 4 bases, and the junction held 4 bases outside the gene matches. The CDR3 contains 14 residues. Germline CDR1 reads MNHEY; CDR2 reads SVGAGI. The CDR3 coding sequence is TGTGCCAGCAGTATTACAGGGGTCACCGGGGAGCTGTTTTTT. This gives the protein CASSITGVTGELFF.

This chain connects TRBV4-1 to TRBJ2-7, with 7 bases identical to TRBD1. The CDR3 runs 15 residues. J gave up 1 base and V 4 bases, and 7 bases lay outside the gene matches. Germline V gene sequence: CDR1 MGHRA, CDR2 YSYEKL. The CDR3 loop is CASSLQTGMSYEQYF. CDR3 DNA: TGCGCCAGCAGCCTCCAGACAGGGATGTCCTACGAGCAGTACTTC.

The V and J genes are TRBV27 and TRBJ2-3, with D maybe TRBD2 (5 bases). The V gene's germline CDR1 is MNHEY and CDR2 SMNVEV (reference sequence). This CDR3 is built from 15 residues. Trimming shortened V by 5 bases and J by 5 bases, and 17 bases separated the two germline ends. The CDR3 loop is CASSPTTEAVDTQYF. CDR3 coding DNA: TGTGCCAGCAGTCCTACTACGGAGGCGGTAGATACGCAGTATTTT.

The J gene is TRBJ2-7, the V gene TRBV6-5; 7 bases match TRBD1. Per germline, CDR1 MNHEY and CDR2 SVGAGI. V lost 6 bases, J lost 2 bases, and 10 bases stayed unmatched. The CDR3 is 15 amino acids. The CDR3 here is CASSPAGTVPYEQYF. For the CDR3, the DNA is TGTGCCAGCAGCCCCGCCGGGACAGTCCCCTACGAGCAGTACTTC.

The V gene is TRBV27, the J gene TRBJ1-1; TRBD1 might be the D (5 bases). The V end lost 4 bases, the J end lost 4 bases, and 16 bases lay between the germline ends. There are 15 residues in the CDR3. Germline lookup yields CDR1 MNHEY and CDR2 SMNVEV (reference sequence). The CDR3 DNA sequence: TGTGCCAGCAGTTCCGGGGCGCGCGGCGGCACTGAAGCTTTCTTT. Protein product: CASSSGARGGTEAFF.

This clone appeared once. The rearrangement links TRBV6-5 to TRBJ1-2; D not resolved. From germline, CDR1 is MNHEY and CDR2 SVGAGI. Trimming cost V 10 bases and J 5 bases, with 14 bases left between them. This CDR3 region has 12 residues. The CDR3: CATREFNYGYTF. The CDR3 nucleotides read TGTGCCACGAGGGAGTTTAATTATGGCTACACCTTC.

V usage is TRBV10-2 and J usage is TRBJ2-7; 7 bases match TRBD2. CDR3 size: 11 residues. V was pared by 8 bases and J by 2 bases, with 0 bases of the junction left unmatched. Germline V gene sequence: CDR1 WSHSY, CDR2 SAAADI. DNA for the CDR3: TGCGCCAGCGGGGGGGCCTACGAGCAGTACTTC. Translation: CASGGAYEQYF.

The CDR3 DNA sequence: TGCGCCAGCAGCTTGCCCATAGCGGGGGGGCCCCTCAATGAGCAGTTCTTC. It specifies CASSLPIAGGPLNEQFF. This chain joins TRBV5-1 and TRBJ2-1; 11 bases are shared with TRBD2. From germline, CDR1 is SGHRS and CDR2 YFSETQ. The ends lost 1 base at V and 6 bases at J; junction bases unmatched: 9. The CDR3 runs 17 residues.

The chain links TRBV5-1 to TRBJ2-7, with D unclear. The germline V and J ends were trimmed by 1 base and 5 bases, with 10 bases remaining between them. Germline CDR1 reads SGHRS; CDR2 reads YFSETQ. This CDR3 comprises 13 residues. In nucleotides, the CDR3 is TGCGCCAGCAGCTTGTTTCTAGACCACGAGCAGTACTTC. This sequence encodes CASSLFLDHEQYF.

This chain uses TRBV5-1 with TRBJ1-1; 9 bases are a match to TRBD1. There are 16 residues in the CDR3. The germline CDR1 and CDR2 sequences are SGHRS and YFSETQ. With V trimmed by 1 base and J by 1 base, 5 bases remained unmatched. In nucleotides, the CDR3 is TGCGCCAGCAGCTTGCCGACAGGGGGGGCGAACACTGAAGCTTTCTTT. Its translation is CASSLPTGGANTEAFF.

The chain is built from TRBV7-9 and TRBJ2-7, with D maybe TRBD2 (6 bases). The CDR3 is 15 amino acids. The V gene's germline CDR1 is SEHNR and CDR2 FQNEAQ (reference sequence). The V gene lost 1 base and the J gene lost 2 bases, with 12 bases spanning the gap. In DNA form, the CDR3 reads TGTGCCAGCAGCTTAGGCCGGGACTCCACCTACGAGCAGTACTTC. Protein: CASSLGRDSTYEQYF.

The chain recombines TRBV4-1 with TRBJ2-7; D is unclear. CDR1 and CDR2 from the germline V gene are MGHRA and YSYEKL. The CDR3 has 13 amino acids. V lost 3 bases and J 1 base, leaving 7 bases between the germline ends. This CDR3 reads CASSHQKSYEQYF. The DNA of the CDR3 is TGCGCCAGCAGCCATCAGAAGTCCTACGAGCAGTACTTC.